This TCR beta chain was recovered during a study of cytomegalovirus exposure and HLA in healthy donors. The CDR3 has 16 amino acids. Germline V gives CDR1 LGHNA, CDR2 YNFKEQ. The J segment lost 4 bases and the V segment lost 4 bases, leaving 5 bases of the junction unmatched. Sequencing was performed with immunoSEQ multiplex PCR; in TCRdb, only in-frame clones are kept and a portion is missing. Counted here are 100,000 to 150,000 clones, about 94% occurring once; the ten biggest clones make up around 1.2%. On this clone itself: The antigen remains unidentified.

Study observations and caveats: Reports indicated that the classifier achieved high specificity and sensitivity in diagnosing cytomegalovirus status. The authors enumerated some 170 TCR beta chains as linked to cytomegalovirus.

The donors were part of the validation cohort, which consisted of about 120 subjects and was separate from the first cohort of hundreds of subjects. This sequence was found in a woman aged 18-29 years in good health and CMV-seronegative. Sequencing was carried out using PBMCs. The V call is TRBV4-2, the J call TRBJ2-5, with TRBD2 matching 14 bases. The CDR3: CASSPGTSGGAETQYF. Here the CDR3 DNA reads TGTGCCAGCAGCCCCGGGACTAGCGGGGGAGCAGAGACCCAGTACTTC.